The rows below give T cell receptor beta chains drawn from one sample of a study of response to subunit inactivated influenza vaccine. TCRdb itself ran the RT-PCR reads through MiXCR, one entry per CDR3 protein. In the table there are around 580,000 distinct CDR3 sequences, around 13% of which are singletons. This specimen consisted of PBMCs from blood, obtained roughly 13 days after vaccination. The receptor source for this set is a man over 45 who received an inactivated influenza vaccine. The CDR3 runs from the conserved cysteine through the conserved F or W.

CDR3 protein	J gene	V gene
CASSRAGGSETQYF	TRBJ2-5	TRBV6-1
CASSGRVGSGNTGELFF	TRBJ2-2	TRBV18
CASSLGQGTADTQYF	TRBJ2-3	TRBV5-1
CASKKLADLTYEQYF	TRBJ2-7	TRBV27
CASSLMQVGMETQYF	TRBJ2-5	TRBV5-1
CASSLVYPRTGRDSIETQYF	TRBJ2-5	TRBV12-3/TRBV12-4
CASSYATGQGAYEQYF	TRBJ2-7	TRBV5-1
CASSSWDSEHEQYF	TRBJ2-7	TRBV5-6
CSARVSGTVYSNQPQHF	TRBJ1-5	TRBV20-1
CASSLEGRGSMNTEAFF	TRBJ1-1	TRBV5-5
CASSETGTSGVWVPEFF	TRBJ2-1	TRBV5-6
CSVESGTGGNYGYTF	TRBJ1-2	TRBV29-1
CASSRTRGALNEAFF	TRBJ1-1	TRBV19
CASTTSWAGLDQPVAEAFF	TRBJ1-1	TRBV11-1
CASSEQGGTDTQYF	TRBJ2-3	TRBV6-1
CASSLRSGQTSYVQYF	TRBJ2-7	TRBV5-1
CASSSGPIAGTSGYTF	TRBJ1-2	TRBV12-3/TRBV12-4
CAIGPRAAGEQFF	TRBJ2-1	TRBV10-3
CASSLEGAATPINYGYTF	TRBJ1-2	TRBV11-1
CSAQGDYGYTF	TRBJ1-2	TRBV29-1
CASSSRDRGFLAFF	TRBJ1-1	TRBV28
CASRIPRGERGETQYF	TRBJ2-5	TRBV6-1
CSARVSGQDGYTF	TRBJ1-2	TRBV20-1
CASSRDRLTYEQYF	TRBJ2-7	TRBV7-6
CASSQGSGGQETQYF	TRBJ2-5	TRBV4-2
CASILSGMAPNEQFF	TRBJ2-1	TRBV7-8
CASSLEGYADTQYF	TRBJ2-3	TRBV7-2
CASSLAGTGKGKQYF	TRBJ2-7	TRBV5-1
CASSYGTHSYEQYF	TRBJ2-7	TRBV6-2/TRBV6-3
CASSSQSTGGINRQFF	TRBJ2-1	TRBV7-9
CASSPQRGGLGEQYF	TRBJ2-7	TRBV7-2
CASRVAGRYEQYF	TRBJ2-7	TRBV28
CSARDDRNSYEQYF	TRBJ2-7	TRBV20-1
CASSRGGLARNTGELFF	TRBJ2-2	TRBV12-3/TRBV12-4
CSASGQGPLGEQYF	TRBJ2-7	TRBV20-1
CSAAGGPSYNEQFF	TRBJ2-1	TRBV20-1
CSVEDYYEQYF	TRBJ2-7	TRBV29-1
CASSLGVSDTGELFF	TRBJ2-2	TRBV7-3
CASGAGRGYNSPLHF	TRBJ1-6	TRBV6-2/TRBV6-3
CASSAPGGSSYNEQFF	TRBJ2-1	TRBV7-2
CASSLGTAFNIQYF	TRBJ2-4	TRBV27
CSASSPRGLAGEQYF	TRBJ2-7	TRBV20-1
CASSLAGTVETQYF	TRBJ2-5	TRBV7-8
CASRRLAGDSEQFF	TRBJ2-1	TRBV3-1
CSAKLAAPEQYF	TRBJ2-7	TRBV20-1
CASSETGTFKGNQPQHF	TRBJ1-5	TRBV6-4
CASSKVLRASGRGETQYF	TRBJ2-5	TRBV6-1
CASSDGALRRNEQFF	TRBJ2-1	TRBV10-1
CSALRSLASTDTQYF	TRBJ2-3	TRBV20-1